A single sample is the source of the 21 T cell receptor beta chains below, sequenced in a study of CD8+ T cells in alopecia areata. Treatment given: oral pan-JAK inhibitor, 5-10 mg twice daily. Once RNA had been extracted, it was reverse transcribed into cDNA to act as the sequencing template. Produced via immunoSEQ multiplex PCR; TCRdb's table is partial and in-frame only. Among around 270,000 clones, 55% to 75% were seen once, and the ten largest hold approximately 1.8%. The sample in question was CD4+ T cells sorted from blood, obtained at week 24, from a patient treated with tofacitinib. The receptors here all came from a human donor with alopecia areata.

This clone has only a few counts. The chain joins TRBV5-1 to TRBJ2-7, with D unresolved. This CDR3 spans 13 amino acids. V was cut by 4 bases and J by 5 bases, with 13 bases left in between. Germline V gives CDR1 SGHRS, CDR2 YFSETQ. The CDR3 sequence is CASSLPSSDEQYF. The CDR3 coding sequence is TGCGCCAGCAGCCTCCCCTCATCGGACGAGCAGTACTTC.

This clone was counted a few times. The V call is TRBV29-1, the J call TRBJ2-6; 9 nucleotides match TRBD1. Trimming removed 6 bases from V and 6 bases from J; junction bases left unmatched: 3. Germline V gene data show CDR1 as SQVTM and CDR2 as ANQGSEA. The CDR3 totals 13 residues. CDR3 amino acids: CSVRTGEANVLTF. The CDR3 nucleotides are TGCAGCGTCCGGACAGGGGAGGCCAACGTCCTGACTTTC.

This chain joins TRBV2 and TRBJ1-1, with D perhaps TRBD1 (5 bases). CDR1 is SNHLY and CDR2 is FYNNEI in the germline V gene. The CDR3 is made up of 12 amino acids. The V and J ends lost 11 bases and 2 bases respectively, with 12 bases between them. The chain's CDR3 is CAGGRANTEAFF. The DNA for the CDR3 is TGTGCCGGCGGCAGGGCCAACACTGAAGCTTTCTTT.

The rearrangement links TRBV2 to TRBJ2-3; TRBD2 matches 8 bases. Germline trimming cut 7 bases from V and 2 bases from J; bases unmatched to any gene: 8. The CDR3 totals 15 residues. From germline, CDR1 is SNHLY and CDR2 FYNNEI. CDR3 loop: CASKVREGVTDTQYF. CDR3 nucleotide sequence: TGTGCCAGCAAGGTCCGGGAGGGTGTCACAGATACGCAGTATTTT.

The genes are TRBV18 and TRBJ2-7; no reliable D call. From germline, CDR1 is KGHSH and CDR2 LQKENI. V gave up 6 bases and J gave up 7 bases, with 19 bases separating them. This CDR3 has 14 residues. As DNA, the CDR3 is TGTGCCAGCTCGAGTTCGGTCAGTCTACGTGAGCAGTACTTC. It specifies CASSSSVSLREQYF. The full variable domain, its missing parts supplied by reference TRBV18 and TRBJ2-7, is NAGVMQNPRHLVRRRGQEARLRCSPMKGHSHVYWYRQLPEEGLKFMVYLQKENIIDESGMPKERFSAEFPKEGPSILRIQQVVRGDSAAYFCASSSSVSLREQYFGPGTRLTVT.

In its sample, this clone was seen a few times. The chain couples TRBV2 to TRBJ2-2; D may be TRBD1 or TRBD2 (5 bases each). The CDR3 has 15 residues. V was cut by 3 bases and J by 3 bases, with 11 bases left in between. The V gene's germline CDR1 is SNHLY and CDR2 FYNNEI. As DNA, the CDR3 is TGTGCCAGCAGTGAGCAGGGACGGGACACCGGGGAGCTGTTTTTT. Encoded protein: CASSEQGRDTGELFF.

V usage is TRBV4-1 and J usage is TRBJ2-5, with a weak D call TRBD1 (5 bases). The CDR3 is 13 residues long. The V end was cut by 4 bases, the J end by 5 bases, with 11 bases between. Germline V gives CDR1 MGHRA, CDR2 YSYEKL. CDR3 nucleotide sequence: TGCGCCAGCAGCCCCAGGGCGGAGGAGACCCAGTACTTC. Protein sequence: CASSPRAEETQYF.

V and J are TRBV28 and TRBJ2-5; possible D gene TRBD1, 5 bases. CDR1 MDHEN and CDR2 SYDVKM come from the germline V gene. The germline V and J ends were trimmed by 6 bases and 1 base, with 6 bases remaining between them. The CDR3 extends over 12 amino acids. CDR3 in DNA: TGTGCCAGCAGCGACAGCCAAGAGACCCAGTACTTC. Its translation: CASSDSQETQYF. Variable domain in full (rest from reference TRBV28 and TRBJ2-5): DVKVTQSSRYLVKRTGEKVFLECVQDMDHENMFWYRQDPGLGLRLIYFSYDVKMKEKGDIPEGYSVSREKKERFSLILESASTNQTSMYLCASSDSQETQYFGPGTRLLVL.

The gene calls are TRBV13 and TRBJ2-7; D tentatively reads TRBD1 or TRBD2 (5 bases each). The CDR3 sequence is 12 residues long. The germline CDR1 and CDR2 sequences are PRHDT and FYEKMQ (reference sequence). V lost 3 bases and J 9 bases, leaving 12 bases between the germline ends. The CDR3 DNA is TGTGCCAGCAGCTTTGAGGGGTCGGGGCAGTACTTC. Translating it yields CASSFEGSGQYF. The full variable domain, completed using reference TRBV13 and TRBJ2-7, is AAGVIQSPRHLIKEKRETATLKCYPIPRHDTVYWYQQGPGQDPQFLISFYEKMQSDKGSIPDRFSAQQFSDYHSELNMSSLELGDSALYFCASSFEGSGQYFGPGTRLTVT.

This clone was counted between two and nine times. This rearrangement joins TRBV7-9 to TRBJ1-2; D is perhaps TRBD1 (6 bases). This CDR3 is built from 14 residues. Trimming left V 4 bases short and J 7 bases short, with 16 bases between. Per the germline V gene, CDR1 is SEHNR and CDR2 is FQNEAQ (reference sequence). DNA for the CDR3: TGTGCCAGCAGCTCCATGTCGGGGGCGCGTGGCTACACCTTC. Protein product: CASSSMSGARGYTF.

This clone was seen repeatedly, ten times or more. This chain links TRBV19 with TRBJ1-6; 7 nucleotides match TRBD1. After removal of 9 bases from V and 6 bases from J, the junction contained 8 bases not matched to a gene. CDR1 is LNHDA, CDR2 SQIVND, per germline (reference sequence). There are 14 residues in the CDR3. In DNA form, the CDR3 reads TGTGCCAGCACAAGGGGGCCGGGTAATTCACCCCTCCACTTT. Encoded protein: CASTRGPGNSPLHF.

This clone was counted a few times. This chain links TRBV14 with TRBJ2-5, with D perhaps matching TRBD2 (5 bases). Trimming removed 2 bases from V and 5 bases from J, with 9 bases in between. The CDR3 has 13 amino acids. CDR1 is SGHDN, CDR2 FVKESK, per germline. The CDR3 protein is CASSQRTEETQYF. DNA for the CDR3: TGTGCCAGCAGCCAAAGGACTGAGGAGACCCAGTACTTC.

A note on this clone: Other DNA sequences of this sample code for an identical CDR3. The J gene is TRBJ1-5, the V gene TRBV30; no clear D. Trimming left V 3 bases short and J 0 bases short, with 6 bases between. The germline V gene encodes CDR1 GTSNPN and CDR2 SVGIG (reference sequence). This CDR3 is built from 13 residues. The CDR3: CAWRADSNQPQHF. DNA for the CDR3: TGTGCCTGGAGGGCGGATAGCAATCAGCCCCAGCATTTT.

The J gene is TRBJ1-4, the V gene TRBV29-1; D possibly corresponds to TRBD1 (6 bases). V was clipped by 4 bases and J by 0 bases, with 9 bases between them. The V gene's germline CDR1 is SQVTM and CDR2 ANQGSEA. The CDR3 is 14 amino acids. The CDR3, as DNA: TGCAGCGTTGGGACAGACACAACTAATGAAAAACTGTTTTTT. Protein sequence: CSVGTDTTNEKLFF.

This clone has just a few counts. Here the CDR3 DNA reads TGTGCCAGCAGGGGACCCTCCTACGAGCAGTACTTC. This gives the protein CASRGPSYEQYF. The chain recombines TRBV28 with TRBJ2-7; either TRBD1 or TRBD2 may supply D (5 bases each). Germline V lookup: CDR1 MDHEN, CDR2 SYDVKM. The CDR3 runs to 12 residues. V lost 6 bases to trimming and J lost 0 bases, with 6 bases between them.

This clone came up a few times. This chain links TRBV29-1 with TRBJ1-2; D is undetermined. The V gene lost 0 bases and the J gene lost 8 bases, with 19 bases spanning the gap. The CDR3 consists of 15 residues. The V gene's germline CDR1 is SQVTM and CDR2 ANQGSEA. The DNA for the CDR3 is TGCAGCGTTGAAGAATATCGGGCCTCTCCGCAGGGCTACACCTTC. It is translated as CSVEEYRASPQGYTF.

The chain carries TRBV29-1 and TRBJ2-3, with a weak D call TRBD1 (5 bases). The CDR3 length is 14 residues. Germline CDR1 reads SQVTM; CDR2 reads ANQGSEA. With 6 bases removed from V and 0 bases from J, the gap between germline ends came to 13 bases. CDR3 region: CSVTAQGSTDTQYF. CDR3 coding DNA: TGCAGCGTAACTGCGCAGGGCAGCACAGATACGCAGTATTTT.

This chain connects TRBV9 to TRBJ2-2; no clear D gene. Germline assignment: CDR1 SGDLS and CDR2 YYNGEE. The CDR3 has 15 amino acids. The V gene lost 2 bases and the J gene lost 8 bases, with 16 bases spanning the gap. Here the CDR3 reads CASSVRATPVGELFF. The DNA for the CDR3 is TGTGCCAGCAGCGTTCGGGCCACCCCGGTGGGGGAGCTGTTTTTT. Using reference TRBV9 and TRBJ2-2 for the parts outside the CDR3, the full variable domain is DSGVTQTPKHLITATGQRVTLRCSPRSGDLSVYWYQQSLDQGLQFLIQYYNGEERAKGNILERFSAQQFPDLHSELNLSSLELGDSALYFCASSVRATPVGELFFGEGSRLTVL.

The V and J genes are TRBV30 and TRBJ2-5; D gene unclear. Germline V gene lookup returns CDR1 GTSNPN and CDR2 SVGIG (reference sequence). V dropped 1 base and J dropped 10 bases, with 16 bases sitting between them. The CDR3 is 13 residues long. The CDR3 region is CAWSELGLGDQYF. CDR3 sequence (DNA): TGTGCCTGGAGTGAGTTAGGTTTAGGAGACCAGTACTTC.

The rearrangement links TRBV29-1 to TRBJ1-1; maybe TRBD1 (5 bases). This CDR3 is 16 amino acids long. V lost 0 bases and J lost 4, with 18 bases in between. Per germline, CDR1 SQVTM and CDR2 ANQGSEA. DNA for the CDR3: TGCAGCGTTGAAGATCATGTTGGGCAGGGCGGCACTGAAGCTTTCTTT. It translates to CSVEDHVGQGGTEAFF.

The chain carries TRBV7-3 and TRBJ2-7, with 7 bases fitting TRBD1. The CDR3 spans 14 residues. The germline V gene has CDR1 SGHTA and CDR2 FQGTGA. V lost 2 bases and J lost 4; bases outside the gene matches: 5. CDR3 amino acids: CASSLGPGQYEQYF. CDR3 nucleotide sequence: TGTGCCAGCAGCTTAGGGCCGGGACAGTACGAGCAGTACTTC.